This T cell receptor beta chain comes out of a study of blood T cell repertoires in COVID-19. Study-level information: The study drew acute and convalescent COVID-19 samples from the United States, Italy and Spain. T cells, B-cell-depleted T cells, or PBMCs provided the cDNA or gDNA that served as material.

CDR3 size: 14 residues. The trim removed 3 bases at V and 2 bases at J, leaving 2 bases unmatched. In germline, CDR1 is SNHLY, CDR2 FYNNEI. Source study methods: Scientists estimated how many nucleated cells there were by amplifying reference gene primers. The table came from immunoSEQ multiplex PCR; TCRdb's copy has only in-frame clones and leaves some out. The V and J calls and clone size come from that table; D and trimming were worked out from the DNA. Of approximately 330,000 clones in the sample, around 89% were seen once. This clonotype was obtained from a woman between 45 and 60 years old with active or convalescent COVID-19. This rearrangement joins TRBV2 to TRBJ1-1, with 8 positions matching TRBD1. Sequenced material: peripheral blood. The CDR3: CASSDGQGNTEAFF. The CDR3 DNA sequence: TGTGCCAGCAGTGACGGACAGGGAAACACTGAAGCTTTCTTT.